These 30 T cell receptor beta chains originate from one sample sequenced in a study of cytomegalovirus exposure and HLA in healthy donors. The PCR had 60 Vbeta and 13 Jbeta primers. Some clones are missing from TCRdb's copy, which holds only in-frame ones; the method was immunoSEQ multiplex PCR. The data show about 61,000 clones, roughly nine tenths seen once. The sample consisted of PBMCs. These receptors came from a young man in good health and CMV-seropositive.

V and J are TRBV6-5 and TRBJ2-5; a possible D gene is TRBD2 (6 bases). Trimming removed 6 bases from V and 2 bases from J, with 13 bases in between. Germline V gene data show CDR1 as MNHEY and CDR2 as SVGAGI. The CDR3 is 14 residues long. This CDR3 reads CASSPGTLQETQYF. Here the CDR3 DNA reads TGTGCCAGCAGCCCCGGGACTCTTCAAGAGACCCAGTACTTC.

This chain uses TRBV4-1 with TRBJ1-1; D uncertain. Trimming cost V 6 bases and J 3 bases, with 14 bases left between them. Germline lookup yields CDR1 MGHRA and CDR2 YSYEKL. The CDR3 totals 14 residues. The DNA of the CDR3 is TGCGCCAGCAGACTCGCCGACGGGGACACTGAAGCTTTCTTT. It codes for CASRLADGDTEAFF.

The rearrangement joins TRBV7-9 to TRBJ1-1; TRBD1 matches at 9 bases. The CDR3 contains 16 residues. V lost 3 bases to trimming and J lost 4 bases; unmatched junction nucleotides: 9. Germline CDR1 and CDR2: SEHNR and FQNEAQ (reference sequence). The CDR3 is CASSLTPSTGGTEAFF. Written as DNA, the CDR3 is TGTGCCAGCAGCTTGACTCCCTCGACAGGGGGCACTGAAGCTTTCTTT.

J is TRBJ2-2 and V is TRBV7-7; 10 bases agree with TRBD2. This CDR3 spans 14 amino acids. Germline V gene sequence: CDR1 SSHAT, CDR2 FNYEAQ (reference sequence). The CDR3 DNA reads as TGTGCTACAGGTGGCAGCGGGAGGGGCGGGGAGCTGTTTTTT. It codes for CATGGSGRGGELFF.

This chain connects TRBV11-3 to TRBJ1-1; TRBD1 aligns across 8 bases. Germline-derived CDR1 and CDR2 are SGHNT and YENEEA. CDR3 length: 15 residues. The J segment lost 2 bases and the V segment lost 5 bases, leaving 7 bases of the junction unmatched. The CDR3 nucleotides are TGTGCCAGCAGCCCAGGGACAGGACCCAACACTGAAGCTTTCTTT. It codes for CASSPGTGPNTEAFF.

This chain uses TRBV19 with TRBJ2-2; 16 bases agree with TRBD2. Germline V gene lookup returns CDR1 LNHDA and CDR2 SQIVND (reference sequence). The CDR3 sequence is 20 residues long. With V trimmed by 8 bases and J by 4 bases, 16 bases remained unmatched. This chain's CDR3 is CASAEKGTSGRARRTGELFF. The CDR3 nucleotides read TGTGCCAGTGCGGAGAAGGGGACTAGCGGGAGGGCCCGTCGCACCGGGGAGCTGTTTTTT.

The chain recombines TRBV7-2 with TRBJ1-4; D unclear. CDR3 length: 13 amino acids. With 3 bases removed from V and 2 bases from J, the gap between germline ends came to 4 bases. Looked up from germline, CDR1 is SGHTA and CDR2 is FQGNSA. The CDR3 here is CASSFMTNEKLFF. CDR3 coding DNA: TGTGCCAGCAGCTTTATGACTAATGAAAAACTGTTTTTT.

In regard to this clone: The sample has other DNA sequences that encode this CDR3 too. The genes are TRBV7-9 and TRBJ2-3; 12 bases map to TRBD2. V trimming: 3 bases; J trimming: 0 bases; junction bases outside the gene matches: 7. The CDR3 contains 18 residues. The germline gives CDR1 SEHNR, CDR2 FQNEAQ (reference sequence). CDR3 nucleotides: TGTGCCAGCAGCTTCGTCGGACTAGCGGGACTTAGCACAGATACGCAGTATTTT. Its translation: CASSFVGLAGLSTDTQYF.

V and J are TRBV19 and TRBJ2-3; D possibly corresponds to TRBD2 (6 bases). V lost 2 bases and J 4 bases, leaving 19 bases between the germline ends. From germline, CDR1 is LNHDA and CDR2 SQIVND (reference sequence). This CDR3 contains 17 residues. Here the CDR3 reads CASSIKDGSLEADTQYF. In DNA, the CDR3 is TGTGCCAGTAGTATAAAAGACGGGAGCCTTGAAGCAGATACGCAGTATTTT.

The chain is built from TRBV29-1 and TRBJ2-1; 9 positions agree with TRBD2. V was pared by 4 bases and J by 1 base, with 5 bases of the junction left unmatched. In germline, CDR1 is SQVTM, CDR2 ANQGSEA. The CDR3 covers 15 residues. DNA of the CDR3: TGCAGCGTTGTAGAAGCGGGAGGATCCTACAATGAGCAGTTCTTC. It translates to CSVVEAGGSYNEQFF.

This clone was seen a single time. This sequence joins TRBV6-5 and TRBJ1-2; 9 bases are a match to TRBD1. The CDR3 is 15 amino acids. Germline-derived CDR1 and CDR2 are MNHEY and SVGAGI. Unmatched junction bases numbered 10, after V lost 7 bases and J lost 4 bases. CDR3: CASTRGQGFVYGYTF. CDR3 in DNA: TGTGCCAGCACCAGAGGACAGGGGTTCGTCTATGGCTACACCTTC.

This clone showed up just once. The DNA of the CDR3 is TGTGCCAGCAGCTCAGGGGCTGGGGCCAACGTCCTGACTTTC. Translating gives CASSSGAGANVLTF. The V and J genes are TRBV9 and TRBJ2-6; D may be TRBD1 (6 bases). V was pared by 4 bases and J by 2 bases, with 7 bases between. Germline V gene sequence: CDR1 SGDLS, CDR2 YYNGEE. This CDR3 is 14 amino acids long. Full variable domain (remainder filled in from reference TRBV9 and TRBJ2-6): DSGVTQTPKHLITATGQRVTLRCSPRSGDLSVYWYQQSLDQGLQFLIQYYNGEERAKGNILERFSAQQFPDLHSELNLSSLELGDSALYFCASSSGAGANVLTFGAGSRLTVL.

The rearrangement links TRBV7-8 to TRBJ2-2; possible D gene TRBD1, 6 bases. The CDR3 totals 15 residues. Trimming left V 0 bases short and J 5 bases short, with 10 bases between. Germline lookup yields CDR1 SGHVS and CDR2 FQNEAQ. CDR3 DNA: TGTGCCAGCAGCTTAGCCAGGGGTAGGACCGGGGAGCTGTTTTTT. Translating gives CASSLARGRTGELFF.

This clone came up a few times. This chain joins TRBV7-3 and TRBJ2-3; D perhaps matches TRBD1 (5 bases). Germline V gene data show CDR1 as SGHTA and CDR2 as FQGTGA. This CDR3 comprises 16 residues. Trimming left V 5 bases short and J 7 bases short, with 22 bases between. CDR3 region: CASSQAAGSQMYTQYF. The CDR3 DNA sequence: TGTGCCAGCAGCCAGGCCGCAGGGTCCCAAATGTATACGCAGTATTTT.

In DNA, the CDR3 is TGCAGCGTCAACCGGGACATCTTAGAAGAGACCCAGTACTTC. Translating it yields CSVNRDILEETQYF. The gene calls are TRBV29-1 and TRBJ2-5, with D possibly being TRBD1 (6 bases). The ends were cut back, 6 bases at V and 3 bases at J, with 17 bases in the middle. Germline V lookup: CDR1 SQVTM, CDR2 ANQGSEA. This CDR3 is built from 14 residues.

The chain carries TRBV9 and TRBJ1-2; maybe TRBD1 (6 bases). Germline-derived CDR1 and CDR2 are SGDLS and YYNGEE. CDR3 size: 15 residues. The ends were cut back, 0 bases at V and 4 bases at J, with 13 bases in the middle. The CDR3 DNA reads TGTGCCAGCAGCGTAGGAGGGGGAGGGATCTATGGCTACACCTTC. It yields the protein CASSVGGGGIYGYTF.

The gene calls are TRBV7-3 and TRBJ2-3; the match to TRBD1 covers 8 bases. Unmatched junction bases numbered 6, after V lost 5 bases and J lost 8 bases. The CDR3 is 13 residues long. Germline V gene data show CDR1 as SGHTA and CDR2 as FQGTGA. The CDR3 region is CASSLGQGGTQYF. The DNA for the CDR3 is TGTGCCAGCAGCCTCGGACAGGGAGGTACGCAGTATTTT.

About this clone: The same CDR3 also results from other DNA sequences found in this sample. The V gene is TRBV7-9, the J gene TRBJ2-1, with 8 nucleotides matching TRBD2. V trimming: 4 bases; J trimming: 4 bases; junction bases outside the gene matches: 3. Germline-derived CDR1 and CDR2 are SEHNR and FQNEAQ (reference sequence). This CDR3 has 14 amino acids. CDR3 residues: CASSSSGSYNEQFF. The DNA for the CDR3 is TGTGCCAGCAGCTCGAGCGGGAGTTACAATGAGCAGTTCTTC.

CDR3: CASSPRTMGNYEQYF. The CDR3 bases are TGTGCCAGCAGCCCCCGGACAATGGGGAACTACGAGCAGTACTTC. The chain recombines TRBV6-6 with TRBJ2-5, with a weak D call TRBD1 (5 bases). The DNA matches TRBJ2-7 better at its end, which makes the J call doubtful. Germline assignment: CDR1 MNHNY and CDR2 SVGAGI (reference sequence). The CDR3 runs to 15 residues.

This chain uses TRBV29-1 with TRBJ2-3, with D perhaps TRBD1 (7 bases). V was cut by 7 bases and J by 6 bases, with 20 bases left in between. In germline, CDR1 is SQVTM, CDR2 ANQGSEA. The CDR3 has 14 residues. For the CDR3, the DNA is TGCAGCGCCTCGGAGGGGGCGCCGGCGGATACGCAGTATTTT. Amino acids: CSASEGAPADTQYF.

The rearrangement joins TRBV2 to TRBJ2-3, with D tentatively TRBD2 (6 bases). The CDR3 extends over 13 amino acids. Trimming took 3 bases from V and 2 from J, leaving 6 bases between them. Germline-derived CDR1 and CDR2 are SNHLY and FYNNEI. CDR3 residues: CASSEDYTDTQYF. CDR3 coding DNA: TGTGCCAGCAGTGAGGACTACACAGATACGCAGTATTTT.

This rearrangement joins TRBV7-6 to TRBJ2-3; 7 bases map to TRBD2. CDR1 and CDR2 (germline): SGHVS, FNYEAQ. This CDR3 has 15 residues. The V segment lost 5 bases and the J segment 4 bases; nucleotides outside the gene matches: 9. CDR3 in amino acids: CASSLSGAIADTQYF. CDR3 bases: TGTGCCAGCAGCCTGAGCGGGGCTATCGCAGATACGCAGTATTTT.

This chain uses TRBV11-2 with TRBJ2-1; 10 nucleotides line up with TRBD2. The V gene's germline CDR1 is SGHAT and CDR2 FQNNGV. Trimming cost V 4 bases and J 0 bases; bases outside gene matches: 12. The CDR3 runs to 19 residues. CDR3 loop: CASSSQAGGPLSSYNEQFF. The CDR3 DNA reads as TGTGCCAGCAGCTCTCAAGCGGGAGGGCCCTTGAGCTCCTACAATGAGCAGTTCTTC.

The V call is TRBV7-9, the J call TRBJ2-1; 8 bases match TRBD2. The V segment lost 4 bases and the J segment 8 bases; nucleotides outside the gene matches: 13. The CDR3 is 16 residues long. CDR1 is SEHNR, CDR2 FQNEAQ, per germline (reference sequence). CDR3 nucleotides: TGTGCCAGCAGCTCCGGCTCCGGGACTAGTGCGGATGAGCAGTTCTTC. Its protein product is CASSSGSGTSADEQFF. Full variable domain (rest looked up from reference TRBV7-9 and TRBJ2-1): DTGVSQNPRHKITKRGQNVTFRCDPISEHNRLYWYRQTLGQGPEFLTYFQNEAQLEKSRLLSDRFSAERPKGSFSTLEIQRTEQGDSAMYLCASSSGSGTSADEQFFGPGTRLTVL.

In its sample, this clone was seen once. One end of the junction is discordant with germline, which a read error may explain. Additional DNA sequences in this sample encode the identical CDR3. V is TRBV30 and J is TRBJ1-4; 7 bases fit TRBD1. In germline, CDR1 is GTSNPN, CDR2 SVGIG (reference sequence). This CDR3 comprises 15 residues. The CDR3 bases are TGCGCCTGGAGTCCACAGGGGCAGTTTAATGAGAAACTGTTTTTT. Residues: CAWSPQGQFNEKLFF.

This clone was recorded once. The chain combines TRBV10-1 with TRBJ2-6; no clear D gene. The CDR3 extends over 13 amino acids. CDR1 and CDR2 (germline): WNHNN, SYGVQD (reference sequence). V shed 4 bases and J shed 3 bases, with 4 bases lying between them. In nucleotides, the CDR3 is TGCGCCAGCAGTGCTAATGGGGCCAACGTCCTGACTTTC. Translating it yields CASSANGANVLTF.

This rearrangement joins TRBV19 to TRBJ1-1; the D is unclear. The CDR3 runs to 15 residues. Per the germline V gene, CDR1 is LNHDA and CDR2 is SQIVND (reference sequence). V dropped 4 bases and J dropped 3 bases, with 15 bases sitting between them. CDR3 region: CASSSSAGWDTEAFF. The CDR3, as DNA: TGTGCCAGTAGTAGCTCGGCGGGATGGGACACTGAAGCTTTCTTT.

The gene calls are TRBV7-3 and TRBJ2-1, with TRBD2 identical over 7 bases. Trimming at V came to 2 bases and at J to 3 bases, leaving 4 bases not matched to a gene. The CDR3 runs to 15 residues. Germline values: CDR1 SGHTA, CDR2 FQGTGA. CDR3 region: CASSLGGSGYNEQFF. The CDR3 nucleotides are TGTGCCAGCAGCTTAGGCGGGAGTGGCTACAATGAGCAGTTCTTC.

The chain employs TRBV10-3 and TRBJ1-1, with D possibly TRBD1 on 6 matching bases. This CDR3 is built from 15 residues. From germline, CDR1 is ENHRY and CDR2 SYGVKD. Deletions cut 4 bases from V and 5 bases from J, with 17 bases between. The DNA for the CDR3 is TGTGCCATCAGTGCGGGGAGGGGGAGGAAAACTGAAGCTTTCTTT. It is translated as CAISAGRGRKTEAFF.

The genes are TRBV11-2 and TRBJ2-1; D perhaps matches TRBD2 (6 bases). Germline CDR1 reads SGHAT; CDR2 reads FQNNGV. V was shortened by 5 bases and J by 0 bases, with 14 bases between the two germline ends. The CDR3 has 16 residues. The CDR3 loop reads CASSPLSGSSYNEQFF. CDR3 bases: TGTGCCAGCAGCCCCCTTAGCGGAAGCTCCTACAATGAGCAGTTCTTC.